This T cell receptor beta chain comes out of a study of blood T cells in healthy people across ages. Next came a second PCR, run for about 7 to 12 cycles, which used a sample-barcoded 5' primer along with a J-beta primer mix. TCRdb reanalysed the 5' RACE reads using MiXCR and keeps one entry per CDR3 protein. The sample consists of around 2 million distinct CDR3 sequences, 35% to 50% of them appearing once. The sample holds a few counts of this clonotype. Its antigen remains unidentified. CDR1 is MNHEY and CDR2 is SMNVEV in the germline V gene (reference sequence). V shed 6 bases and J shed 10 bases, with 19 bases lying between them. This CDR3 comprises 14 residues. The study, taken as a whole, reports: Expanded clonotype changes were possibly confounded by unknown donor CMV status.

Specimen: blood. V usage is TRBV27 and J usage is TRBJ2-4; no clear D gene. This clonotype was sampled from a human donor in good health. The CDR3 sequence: CASSSGRTEGIQYF. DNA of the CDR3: TGTGCCAGCAGCTCCGGACGGACGGAAGGTATTCAGTACTTC.